What follows are 3 T cell receptor beta chains derived from one specimen sequenced in a study of a mutant IDH1 vaccine in newly diagnosed glioma (dated by TCRdb to about 2021). The time point label, read with the paper, signifies: week 35, safety follow-up. A 20-mer mutant IDH1 peptide at 300 micrograms in Montanide made up each vaccine dose, which was injected subcutaneously together with topical imiquimod. Libraries came from the immunoSEQ multiplex PCR assay. TCRdb obtained this table from immuneACCESS and retained in-frame rearrangements with V and J assigned. These tables miss some clones; where compared with another copy, unresolved V genes account for less than half of the shortfall, and the remainder is unexplained. Recorded for this sample are approximately 30,000 clones; over 60% of them occurred a single time. In total, the top ten clones hold 6% to 9.5% of the sample. These receptors' antigens are unknown.

Sequencing was performed on PBMCs, taken from a glioma patient whose treatment included an IDH1 peptide vaccine. The receptors stem from a man aged 50-59 years with glioma.

V and J are TRBV7-9 and TRBJ2-2, with 10 bases lining up with TRBD2. J was trimmed by 4 bases and V by 4 bases; bases with no gene match: 6. The CDR3 is 16 residues long. CDR1 is SEHNR and CDR2 is FQNEAQ in the germline V gene (reference sequence). The DNA for the CDR3 is TGTGCCAGCAGCTCGATAGCGGGGGGAGTCACCGGGGAGCTGTTTTTT. Encoded protein: CASSSIAGGVTGELFF. The full variable domain, with the rest looked up from reference TRBV7-9 and TRBJ2-2, is DTGVSQNPRHKITKRGQNVTFRCDPISEHNRLYWYRQTLGQGPEFLTYFQNEAQLEKSRLLSDRFSAERPKGSFSTLEIQRTEQGDSAMYLCASSSIAGGVTGELFFGEGSRLTVL.

In this sample, this clone turned up once. The chain combines TRBV5-6 with TRBJ1-6; TRBD1 matches 8 bases. From germline, CDR1 is SGHDT and CDR2 YYEEEE. The CDR3 extends over 15 amino acids. V gave up 4 bases and J gave up 6 bases; unmatched junction bases: 6. The CDR3 DNA follows: TGTGCCAGCAGCAAGGGACAGGCGATTAATTCACCCCTCCACTTT. It codes for CASSKGQAINSPLHF.

This chain uses TRBV6-1 with TRBJ1-1; D is undetermined. The CDR3 consists of 14 residues. Trimming took off 6 bases at V and 4 bases at J, with 15 bases between the two ends. Germline-derived CDR1 and CDR2 are MNHNS and SASEGT. The DNA of the CDR3 is TGTGCCAGCAGGGTCTCGATAAGTACCACTGAAGCTTTCTTT. The encoded protein is CASRVSISTTEAFF.